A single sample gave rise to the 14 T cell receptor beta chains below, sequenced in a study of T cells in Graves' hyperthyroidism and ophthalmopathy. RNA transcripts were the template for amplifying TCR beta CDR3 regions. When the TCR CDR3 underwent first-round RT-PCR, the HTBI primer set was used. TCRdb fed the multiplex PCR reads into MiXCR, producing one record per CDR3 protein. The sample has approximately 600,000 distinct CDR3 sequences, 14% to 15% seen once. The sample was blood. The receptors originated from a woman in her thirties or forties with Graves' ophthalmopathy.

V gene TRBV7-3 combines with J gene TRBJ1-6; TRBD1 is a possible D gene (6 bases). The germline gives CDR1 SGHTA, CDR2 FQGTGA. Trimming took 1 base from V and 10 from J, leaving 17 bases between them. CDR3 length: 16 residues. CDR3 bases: TGTGCCAGCAGCTTAAACCGGGACATAATTCGGTCACCCCTCCACTTT. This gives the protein CASSLNRDIIRSPLHF.

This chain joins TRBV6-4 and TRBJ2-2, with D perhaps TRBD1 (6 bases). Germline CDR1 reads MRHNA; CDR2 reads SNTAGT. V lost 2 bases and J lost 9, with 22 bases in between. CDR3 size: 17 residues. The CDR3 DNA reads TGTGCCAGCAGTGACGCGACCGGGACAAGACTTTCTAGGGAGCTGTTTTTT. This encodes CASSDATGTRLSRELFF.

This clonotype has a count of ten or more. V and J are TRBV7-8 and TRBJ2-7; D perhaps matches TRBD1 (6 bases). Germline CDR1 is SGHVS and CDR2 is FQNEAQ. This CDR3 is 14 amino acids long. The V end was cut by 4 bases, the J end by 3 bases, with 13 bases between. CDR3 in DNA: TGTGCCAGCAGCTGGGGACAAGACTACTACGAGCAGTACTTC. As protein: CASSWGQDYYEQYF.

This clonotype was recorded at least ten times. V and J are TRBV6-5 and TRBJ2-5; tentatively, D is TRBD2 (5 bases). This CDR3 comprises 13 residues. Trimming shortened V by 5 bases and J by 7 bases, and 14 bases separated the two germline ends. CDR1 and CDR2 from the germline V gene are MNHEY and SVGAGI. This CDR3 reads CASSLRLSRTQYF. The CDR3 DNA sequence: TGTGCCAGCAGTCTACGACTATCCCGGACCCAGTACTTC.

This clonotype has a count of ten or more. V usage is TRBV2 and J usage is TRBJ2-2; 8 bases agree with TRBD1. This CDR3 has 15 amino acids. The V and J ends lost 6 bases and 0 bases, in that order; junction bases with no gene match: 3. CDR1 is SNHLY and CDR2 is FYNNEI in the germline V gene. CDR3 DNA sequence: TGTGCCAGCAGGGGACAGGTCGCGAACACCGGGGAGCTGTTTTTT. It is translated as CASRGQVANTGELFF.

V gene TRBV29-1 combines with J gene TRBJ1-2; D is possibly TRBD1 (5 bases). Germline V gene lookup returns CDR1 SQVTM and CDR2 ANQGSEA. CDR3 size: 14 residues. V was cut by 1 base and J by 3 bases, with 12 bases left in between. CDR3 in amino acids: CSVEVMGTDYGYTF. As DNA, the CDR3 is TGCAGCGTTGAAGTGATGGGGACCGACTATGGCTACACCTTC.

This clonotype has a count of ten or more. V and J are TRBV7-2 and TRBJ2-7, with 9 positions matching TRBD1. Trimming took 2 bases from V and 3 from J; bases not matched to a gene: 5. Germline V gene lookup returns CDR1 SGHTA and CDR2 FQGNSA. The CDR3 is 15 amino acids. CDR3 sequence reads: CASSLTGGVYYEQYF. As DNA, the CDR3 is TGTGCCAGCAGCTTAACAGGGGGCGTATACTACGAGCAGTACTTC.

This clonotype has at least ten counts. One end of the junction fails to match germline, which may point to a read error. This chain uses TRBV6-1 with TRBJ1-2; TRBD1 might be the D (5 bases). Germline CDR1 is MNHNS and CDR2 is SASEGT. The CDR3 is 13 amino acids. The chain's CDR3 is CAGRDGHLYGYTF. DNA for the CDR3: TGTGCCGGCAGGGACGGACACCTCTATGGCTACACCTTC.

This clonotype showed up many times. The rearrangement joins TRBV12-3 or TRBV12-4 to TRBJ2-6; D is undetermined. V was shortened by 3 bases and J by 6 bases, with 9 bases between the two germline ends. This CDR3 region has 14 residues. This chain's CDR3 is CASSLGGEANVLTF. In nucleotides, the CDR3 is TGTGCCAGCAGTTTGGGTGGGGAGGCCAACGTCCTGACTTTC.

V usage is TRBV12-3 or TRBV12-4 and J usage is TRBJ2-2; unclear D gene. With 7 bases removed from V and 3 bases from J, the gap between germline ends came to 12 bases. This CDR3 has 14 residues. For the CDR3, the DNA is TGTGCCAGCACTCCTCAGATGGACACCGGGGAGCTGTTTTTT. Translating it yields CASTPQMDTGELFF.

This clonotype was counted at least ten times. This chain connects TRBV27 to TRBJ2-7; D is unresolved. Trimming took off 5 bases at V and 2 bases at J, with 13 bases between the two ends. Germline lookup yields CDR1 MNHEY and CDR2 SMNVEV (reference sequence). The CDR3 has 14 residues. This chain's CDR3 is CASSPRPRAYEQYF. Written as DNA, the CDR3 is TGTGCCAGCAGTCCTCGCCCCAGAGCCTACGAGCAGTACTTC.

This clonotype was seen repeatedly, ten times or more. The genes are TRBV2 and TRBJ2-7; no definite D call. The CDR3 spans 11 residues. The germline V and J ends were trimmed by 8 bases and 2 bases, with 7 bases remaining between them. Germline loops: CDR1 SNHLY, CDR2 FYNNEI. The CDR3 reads CASAPTYEQYF. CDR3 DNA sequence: TGTGCCAGCGCGCCGACCTACGAGCAGTACTTC.

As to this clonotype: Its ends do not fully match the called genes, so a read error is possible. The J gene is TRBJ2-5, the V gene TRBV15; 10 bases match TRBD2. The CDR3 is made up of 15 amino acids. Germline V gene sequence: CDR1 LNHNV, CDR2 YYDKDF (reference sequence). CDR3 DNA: TGTGCCACCAGCGGAGAGCGGGAGGGGAAGAGAACCCAGTACTTC. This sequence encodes CATSGEREGKRTQYF.

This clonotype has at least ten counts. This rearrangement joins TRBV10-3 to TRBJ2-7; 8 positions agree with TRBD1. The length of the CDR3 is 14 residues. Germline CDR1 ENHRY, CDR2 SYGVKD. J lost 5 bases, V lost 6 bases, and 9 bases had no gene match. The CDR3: CAIRPTGVGDEQYF. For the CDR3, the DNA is TGTGCCATCAGGCCGACAGGGGTGGGCGACGAGCAGTACTTC.